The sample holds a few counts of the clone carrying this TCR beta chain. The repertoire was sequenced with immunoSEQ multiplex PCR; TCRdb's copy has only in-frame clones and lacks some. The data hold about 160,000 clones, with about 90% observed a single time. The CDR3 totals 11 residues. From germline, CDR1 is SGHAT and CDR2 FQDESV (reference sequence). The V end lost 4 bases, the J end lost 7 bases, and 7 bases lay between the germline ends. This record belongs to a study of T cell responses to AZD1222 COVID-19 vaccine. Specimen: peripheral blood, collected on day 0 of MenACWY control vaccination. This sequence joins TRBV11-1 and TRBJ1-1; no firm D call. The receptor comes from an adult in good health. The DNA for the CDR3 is TGTGCCAGCAGCTCTTGGAGTGAAGCTTTCTTT. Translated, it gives CASSSWSEAFF. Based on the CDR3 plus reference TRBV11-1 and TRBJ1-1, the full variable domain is EAEVAQSPRYKITEKSQAVAFWCDPISGHATLYWYRQILGQGPELLVQFQDESVVDDSQLPKDRFSAERLKGVDSTLKIQPAELGDSAMYLCASSSWSEAFFGQGTRLTVV.